This T cell receptor beta chain was captured in a study of blood T cell repertoires in COVID-19. Repertoires were generated with immunoSEQ multiplex PCR, while TCRdb's copy carries only in-frame clones and drops some. This table has about 39,000 clones, more than 70% appearing once. Per the germline V gene, CDR1 is MNHEY and CDR2 is SVGAGI. The CDR3 loop spans 13 amino acids. With 2 bases removed from V and 6 bases from J, the gap between germline ends came to 10 bases. This chain links TRBV6-5 with TRBJ1-2; D call uncertain. Sequenced: peripheral blood. This TCR came from a man in his 60s with acute or convalescent COVID-19. CDR3 in DNA: TGTGCCAGCAGTTACAGTGAGGTTCATGGCTACACCTTC. Its protein product is CASSYSEVHGYTF.